This passage covers 13 T cell receptor beta chains from one sample sequenced in a study of T-cell memory formation after mild COVID-19. TCRdb analysed the 5' RACE reads with MiXCR anew, one entry per CDR3 protein. The profile covers approximately 150,000 distinct CDR3 sequences, with roughly 13% appearing a single time and 2.5% to 3.5% taken by the ten largest. Source material: PBMCs or a T cell subset sorted from them (not recorded which). The receptors stem from a man younger than 30 who had mild COVID-19 (a few samples of this study predate the infection). Cell type and time point are not known.

This clonotype was found a few times. The CDR3 sequence is CASSMRAGGEQFF. In nucleotides, the CDR3 is TGTGCCAGCAGCATGCGCGCCGGGGGCGAGCAGTTCTTC. V gene TRBV7-2 combines with J gene TRBJ2-1, with D perhaps given as TRBD1 or TRBD2 (6 bases each). The CDR3 contains 13 residues. V lost 5 bases and J lost 10, with 15 bases in between. CDR1 SGHTA and CDR2 FQGNSA come from the germline V gene.

This clonotype has just a few counts. The V and J genes are TRBV7-2 and TRBJ2-4, with D maybe TRBD2 (6 bases). The CDR3 consists of 14 residues. Trimming pared 1 base from V and 6 bases from J, leaving 10 bases between. The V gene's germline CDR1 is SGHTA and CDR2 FQGNSA. DNA of the CDR3: TGTGCCAGCAGCTTAGGCGGGGCCGGAAACATTCAGTACTTC. Protein product: CASSLGGAGNIQYF.

The chain uses TRBV5-1 and TRBJ2-5; TRBD2 matches at 7 bases. CDR3 length: 15 amino acids. CDR1 is SGHRS, CDR2 YFSETQ, per germline. The V segment lost 2 bases and the J segment 5 bases; nucleotides outside the gene matches: 9. CDR3 region: CASSFTVGREETQYF. For the CDR3, the DNA is TGCGCCAGCAGCTTTACGGTGGGGCGGGAGGAGACCCAGTACTTC.

This clonotype has just one count. This rearrangement joins TRBV7-9 to TRBJ2-7; TRBD1 matches at 7 bases. The J segment lost 7 bases and the V segment lost 2 bases, leaving 11 bases of the junction unmatched. CDR3 length equals 15 residues. Germline CDR1 and CDR2: SEHNR and FQNEAQ (reference sequence). Written as DNA, the CDR3 is TGTGCCAGCAGCTTAAGTAACAGGGGCGTGGGGGAGCAGTACTTC. Translated, it gives CASSLSNRGVGEQYF.

This clonotype occurred a few times. The chain links TRBV6-5 to TRBJ2-7; possibly TRBD1 for D (6 bases). The germline CDR1 and CDR2 sequences are MNHEY and SVGAGI. There are 13 residues in the CDR3. The V and J ends lost 7 bases and 5 bases respectively, with 15 bases between them. CDR3 coding DNA: TGTGCCAGCAAAACAGGGACGTATGACGAGCAGTACTTC. It is translated as CASKTGTYDEQYF.

V gene TRBV5-5 combines with J gene TRBJ2-4; no clear D gene. V shed 8 bases and J shed 1 base, with 13 bases lying between them. The CDR3 length is 14 residues. CDR1 SGHKS and CDR2 YYEKEE come from the germline V gene (reference sequence). The CDR3 bases are TGTGCCAGAAAGCGAGGTTCGGCCAAAAACATTCAGTACTTC. This codes for CARKRGSAKNIQYF.

This clonotype was seen repeatedly, ten times or more. The J gene is TRBJ1-2, the V gene TRBV5-1; perhaps TRBD1 as D (6 bases). The V end lost 6 bases, the J end lost 8 bases, and 17 bases lay between the germline ends. The CDR3 sequence is 13 residues long. Germline V gene sequence: CDR1 SGHRS, CDR2 YFSETQ. CDR3 protein: CASMIPGTRGYTF. The CDR3 region has the DNA TGCGCCAGCATGATACCTGGGACACGCGGCTACACCTTC.

This clonotype was detected a few times. The rearrangement uses TRBV20-1 and TRBJ1-4; 7 nucleotides match TRBD1. Germline V gene lookup returns CDR1 DFQATT and CDR2 SNEGSKA (reference sequence). J lost 8 bases, V lost 5 bases, and 5 bases had no gene match. This CDR3 region has 12 residues. CDR3: CSAPGGQEKLFF. The CDR3 DNA sequence: TGCAGTGCTCCCGGGGGACAGGAAAAACTGTTTTTT.

This clonotype was counted only a few times. The gene calls are TRBV5-5 and TRBJ1-6, with 7 bases fitting TRBD1. The CDR3 totals 14 residues. Germline V gene sequence: CDR1 SGHKS, CDR2 YYEKEE (reference sequence). V lost 3 bases, J lost 7 bases, and 4 bases stayed unmatched. CDR3 in amino acids: CASSSTGTNSPLHF. CDR3 in DNA: TGTGCCAGCAGCTCGACAGGGACAAATTCACCCCTCCACTTT.

At least ten counts were recorded for this clonotype. The V gene is TRBV5-5, the J gene TRBJ2-4; D not resolved. The CDR3 loop spans 12 amino acids. Trimming left V 1 base short and J 9 bases short, with 8 bases between. Per germline, CDR1 SGHKS and CDR2 YYEKEE (reference sequence). Written as DNA, the CDR3 is TGTGCCAGCAGCTTGTATGGGATCATTCAGTACTTC. Residues: CASSLYGIIQYF.

The V and J genes are TRBV18 and TRBJ1-1, with 7 positions matching TRBD1. CDR3 length: 16 residues. V trimming: 3 bases; J trimming: 3 bases; junction bases outside the gene matches: 10. Germline CDR1 KGHSH, CDR2 LQKENI. DNA of the CDR3: TGTGCCAGCTCACCTAGAATCGACAGGGCGGACACTGAAGCTTTCTTT. Its translation: CASSPRIDRADTEAFF.

This rearrangement joins TRBV18 to TRBJ1-2, with TRBD1 matching 8 bases. Trimming cost V 4 bases and J 7 bases; bases outside gene matches: 8. Germline values: CDR1 KGHSH, CDR2 LQKENI. The CDR3 is 14 residues long. Here the CDR3 DNA reads TGTGCCAGCTCACTCTCGACAGGGGACCCTGGCTACACCTTC. Amino acid sequence: CASSLSTGDPGYTF.

This chain uses TRBV12-3 or TRBV12-4 with TRBJ2-3; unclear D gene. V lost 2 bases and J 0 bases, leaving 9 bases between the germline ends. There are 15 residues in the CDR3. The CDR3 is CASSLSGVSTDTQYF. CDR3 sequence (DNA): TGTGCCAGCAGTTTATCTGGGGTGAGCACAGATACGCAGTATTTT.